This record looks at one T cell receptor (beta chain) sequence and its context. Its specificity is not known. Clones were sequenced by immunoSEQ multiplex PCR, and TCRdb holds only the in-frame ones, with some missing. The repertoire holds 2,500 to 3,500 clones, with 80% to 90% as singletons. The V end lost 0 bases, the J end lost 6 bases, and 12 bases lay between the germline ends. In germline, CDR1 is LGHNA, CDR2 YNFKEQ. The CDR3 is made up of 15 amino acids. This sample is drawn from a study of brain metastases from non-small cell lung cancer. Study conclusions and caveats: Fewer infiltrating T cells were found in brain metastases than primaries. In about 60% of brain metastases, T-cell clones were expanded compared with matched primary tumors. Paired brain metastases and primary tumors largely shared TCR repertoires.

The origin of this receptor is a donor aged 40 or over with non-small cell lung cancer. The V call is TRBV4-2, the J call TRBJ1-5; D is unclear. Input material: primary lung tumor tissue. This CDR3 reads CASSQDGGVGQPQHF. The CDR3, as DNA: TGTGCCAGCAGCCAAGATGGCGGGGTCGGTCAGCCCCAGCATTTT.